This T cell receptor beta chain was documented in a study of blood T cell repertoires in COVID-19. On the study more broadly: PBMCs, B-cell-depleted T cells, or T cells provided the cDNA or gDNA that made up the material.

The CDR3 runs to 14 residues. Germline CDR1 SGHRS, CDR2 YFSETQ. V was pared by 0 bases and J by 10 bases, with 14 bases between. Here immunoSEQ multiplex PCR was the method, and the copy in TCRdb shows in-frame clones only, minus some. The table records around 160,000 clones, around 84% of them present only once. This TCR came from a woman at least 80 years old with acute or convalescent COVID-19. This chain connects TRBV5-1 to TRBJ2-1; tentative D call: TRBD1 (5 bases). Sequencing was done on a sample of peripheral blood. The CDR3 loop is CASSLASGLGEQFF. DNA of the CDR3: TGCGCCAGCAGCTTGGCGTCAGGGCTGGGGGAGCAGTTCTTC.